The 22 T cell receptor beta chains listed next were all sequenced from one sample in a study of T cells in Graves' hyperthyroidism and ophthalmopathy. The CDR3 regions of TCR beta were amplified from RNA transcripts. First-round RT-PCR with HTBI primers amplified the TCR CDR3 region. TCRdb called the multiplex PCR reads again in MiXCR, with one record for every CDR3 protein. The table records about 710,000 distinct CDR3 sequences, about 16% of them present only once. Source material: blood. These receptors came from a man between 18 and 29 years old with Graves' hyperthyroidism.

The V call is TRBV11-2, the J call TRBJ2-2; 9 positions agree with TRBD2. With V trimmed by 3 bases and J by 4 bases, 12 bases remained unmatched. CDR1 and CDR2 (germline): SGHAT, FQNNGV. This CDR3 has 18 amino acids. The chain's CDR3 is CASSFAGTSPAGTGELFF. Written as DNA, the CDR3 is TGTGCCAGCAGCTTTGCCGGGACTAGCCCAGCGGGCACCGGGGAGCTGTTTTTT.

This clonotype was picked up a small number of times. The V gene is TRBV24-1, the J gene TRBJ1-2; D gene unclear. CDR1 and CDR2 (germline): KGHDR, SFDVKD. V shed 2 bases and J shed 3 bases, with 6 bases lying between them. The CDR3 is 13 amino acids. CDR3: CATSDSSDYGYTF. For the CDR3, the DNA is TGTGCCACCAGTGATTCTTCAGACTATGGCTACACCTTC.

This clonotype was counted many times. This chain links TRBV6-2 or TRBV6-3 with TRBJ2-7, with D perhaps TRBD2 (5 bases). Germline V gene data show CDR1 as MNHEY and CDR2 as SVGEGT. The CDR3 sequence is 14 residues long. The V end lost 3 bases, the J end lost 6 bases, and 15 bases lay between the germline ends. CDR3 sequence reads: CASSYSGFEGEQYF. The DNA of the CDR3 is TGTGCCAGCAGTTATTCGGGGTTCGAGGGCGAGCAGTACTTC.

The table lists this clonotype with many counts. Relative to the germline gene, one junction end is altered; a read error may explain this. This chain joins TRBV11-2 and TRBJ2-7, with 8 positions matching TRBD1. CDR1 and CDR2 from the germline V gene are SGHAT and FQNNGV. The CDR3 totals 15 residues. As DNA, the CDR3 is TGTGCCAGCAGCCTAGACAGGGGTTTCGGCTACGAGCAGTACTTC. Residues: CASSLDRGFGYEQYF.

Ten or more counts support this clonotype. The chain couples TRBV7-9 to TRBJ2-3, with 8 nucleotides matching TRBD2. Germline loops: CDR1 SEHNR, CDR2 FQNEAQ (reference sequence). The V segment lost 3 bases and the J segment 0 bases; nucleotides outside the gene matches: 2. The CDR3 has 15 amino acids. The DNA for the CDR3 is TGTGCCAGCAGCTTCGGACTAGCAAGCACAGATACGCAGTATTTT. Translated: CASSFGLASTDTQYF.

This clonotype was seen at least ten times. The chain joins TRBV28 to TRBJ2-5, with unresolved D. The germline V gene has CDR1 MDHEN and CDR2 SYDVKM. The V end lost 6 bases, the J end lost 7 bases, and 12 bases lay between the germline ends. The CDR3 is 12 amino acids. The chain's CDR3 is CASSLLTRTQYF. In DNA, the CDR3 is TGTGCCAGCAGCCTACTCACCCGGACCCAGTACTTC.

This clonotype appeared a few times. This chain connects TRBV2 to TRBJ2-3; D unresolved. Trimming cost V 7 bases and J 2 bases, with 10 bases left between them. Germline V gene sequence: CDR1 SNHLY, CDR2 FYNNEI. The CDR3 is made up of 13 amino acids. The CDR3 sequence: CASIAAATDTQYF. The CDR3 coding sequence is TGTGCCAGCATCGCGGCGGCCACAGATACGCAGTATTTT.

This clonotype was counted at least ten times. The rearrangement uses TRBV7-2 and TRBJ2-5; TRBD1 is a possible D gene (5 bases). The germline V gene encodes CDR1 SGHTA and CDR2 FQGNSA. CDR3 length: 15 residues. V lost 2 bases to trimming and J lost 2 bases, with 12 bases between them. The CDR3 DNA reads as TGTGCCAGCAGCTTAAGGGGCGGTTCGCAAGAGACCCAGTACTTC. Translation: CASSLRGGSQETQYF.

This clonotype was recorded many times. The chain has TRBV7-8 and TRBJ2-5; 7 positions agree with TRBD1. Looked up from germline, CDR1 is SGHVS and CDR2 is FQNEAQ. Unmatched junction bases numbered 16, after V lost 4 bases and J lost 5 bases. This CDR3 is built from 17 residues. Here the CDR3 DNA reads TGTGCCAGCAGCTCTCTAAGAGGACAGGATGGCGGGGAGACCCAGTACTTC. It yields the protein CASSSLRGQDGGETQYF.

This chain links TRBV15 with TRBJ2-4, with a possible D match to TRBD2 (5 bases). The CDR3 is made up of 13 amino acids. V gave up 8 bases and J gave up 5 bases, with 13 bases separating them. In germline, CDR1 is LNHNV, CDR2 YYDKDF (reference sequence). This chain's CDR3 is CATVGGQENIQYF. The DNA of the CDR3 is TGTGCCACCGTGGGCGGGCAGGAAAACATTCAGTACTTC.

The chain joins TRBV5-4 to TRBJ2-1, with no clear D. Germline V gene lookup returns CDR1 SGHNT and CDR2 YYREEE (reference sequence). V was cut by 0 bases and J by 0 bases, with 19 bases left in between. The CDR3 totals 19 residues. As DNA, the CDR3 is TGTGCCAGCAGCTTGGCCACTATCACAGCGAGAAGCTCCTACAATGAGCAGTTCTTC. It encodes CASSLATITARSSYNEQFF.

J is TRBJ1-1 and V is TRBV4-1; D is unclear. CDR1 and CDR2 from the germline V gene are MGHRA and YSYEKL. V shed 0 bases and J shed 2 bases, with 16 bases lying between them. The CDR3 extends over 17 amino acids. In nucleotides, the CDR3 is TGCGCCAGCAGCCAAGAACCAGAGGGCCTCTTCAACACTGAAGCTTTCTTT. This translates into CASSQEPEGLFNTEAFF.

This clonotype was counted only a few times. The rearrangement joins TRBV20-1 to TRBJ1-2; D not resolved. CDR1 DFQATT and CDR2 SNEGSKA come from the germline V gene (reference sequence). The CDR3 spans 12 residues. The V end lost 5 bases, the J end lost 6 bases, and 13 bases lay between the germline ends. CDR3 DNA sequence: TGCAGTGCTCAATTCAACCTAAATGGCTACACCTTC. The encoded protein is CSAQFNLNGYTF.

This chain uses TRBV6-1 with TRBJ1-5, with a tentative D call TRBD1 (5 bases). The germline V gene encodes CDR1 MNHNS and CDR2 SASEGT. There are 13 residues in the CDR3. V was clipped by 7 bases and J by 10 bases, with 17 bases between them. CDR3 nucleotides: TGTGCCAGCACCCGCCAGGGCACTTCTCCCCAGCATTTT. Residues: CASTRQGTSPQHF.

This chain joins TRBV15 and TRBJ2-1; D gene uncertain. The CDR3 has 16 residues. V lost 0 bases, J lost 2 bases, and 11 bases lay in between. Germline-derived CDR1 and CDR2 are LNHNV and YYDKDF (reference sequence). CDR3 region: CATSRDRPPTYNEQFF. CDR3 DNA: TGTGCCACCAGCAGAGATCGGCCTCCCACCTACAATGAGCAGTTCTTC. The whole variable domain, remainder taken from reference TRBV15 and TRBJ2-1, is DAMVIQNPRYQVTQFGKPVTLSCSQTLNHNVMYWYQQKSSQAPKLLFHYYDKDFNNEADTPDNFQSRRPNTSFCFLDIRSPGLGDTAMYLCATSRDRPPTYNEQFFGPGTRLTVL.

For this clonotype: The junction differs from germline at one of its ends, possibly a read error. J is TRBJ2-2 and V is TRBV20-1; a possible D gene is TRBD1 (6 bases). The CDR3 spans 12 residues. CDR1 and CDR2 from the germline V gene are DFQATT and SNEGSKA (reference sequence). The CDR3: CSAPQGTGELFF. CDR3 bases: TGCAGTGCTCCACAGGGAACCGGGGAACTGTTTTTT.

This clonotype appeared a few times. The CDR3 here is CASCRGTGQPQHF. The DNA for the CDR3 is TGTGCCAGCTGCCGGGGGACAGGTCAGCCCCAGCATTTT. V is TRBV7-9 and J is TRBJ1-5; 8 bases are shared with TRBD1. Trimming removed 8 bases from V and 6 bases from J; junction bases left unmatched: 6. The germline V gene encodes CDR1 SEHNR and CDR2 FQNEAQ (reference sequence). CDR3 length: 13 amino acids.

V and J are TRBV6-1 and TRBJ2-1; 7 bases line up with TRBD1. Germline-derived CDR1 and CDR2 are MNHNS and SASEGT. Unmatched junction bases numbered 10, after V lost 4 bases and J lost 10 bases. There are 14 residues in the CDR3. The CDR3 nucleotides are TGTGCCAGCAGTGGGACCGGGACAGCGGTCGAGCAGTTCTTC. This sequence encodes CASSGTGTAVEQFF.

This clonotype was recorded many times. V is TRBV6-6 and J is TRBJ2-7, with 9 bases matching TRBD2. CDR3 length equals 16 residues. Germline CDR1 MNHNY, CDR2 SVGAGI (reference sequence). V lost 0 bases to trimming and J lost 0 bases; unmatched junction nucleotides: 3. In nucleotides, the CDR3 is TGTGCCAGCAGTTACTCACCGACTAGCGGCTCCTACGAGCAGTACTTC. The encoded protein is CASSYSPTSGSYEQYF.

This clonotype has only a few counts. The rearrangement links TRBV6-5 to TRBJ2-5; 7 bases align to TRBD2. CDR1 and CDR2 (germline): MNHEY, SVGAGI. The CDR3 has 16 residues. V lost 0 bases to trimming and J lost 6 bases; unmatched junction nucleotides: 10. CDR3 DNA sequence: TGTGCCAGCAGTTACTCTGCGGCTAGCGGAGTTCAGACCCAGTACTTC. It specifies CASSYSAASGVQTQYF.

The chain recombines TRBV30 with TRBJ1-6, with 8 bases matching TRBD1. The V and J ends lost 7 bases and 7 bases, in that order; junction bases with no gene match: 3. The CDR3 is 12 amino acids. From germline, CDR1 is GTSNPN and CDR2 SVGIG (reference sequence). The CDR3 DNA reads TGTGCCTACACAGGGGGGAATTCACCCCTCCACTTT. Translation gives CAYTGGNSPLHF.

This clonotype was detected ten times or more. The rearrangement uses TRBV7-3 and TRBJ2-1; perhaps TRBD1 as D (5 bases). V lost 1 base to trimming and J lost 5 bases, with 9 bases between them. CDR1 SGHTA and CDR2 FQGTGA come from the germline V gene. This CDR3 has 14 residues. Written as DNA, the CDR3 is TGTGCCAGCAGCTTAATGGGCAGGGACAATGAGCAGTTCTTC. Its translation: CASSLMGRDNEQFF.